The sequence of this T cell receptor (beta chain) was determined in a study of OX40 agonist ivuxolimab in advanced cancers. TCRdb keeps only in-frame clones here, not all; method: immunoSEQ multiplex PCR. The sample has approximately 91,000 clones, 65% to 90% seen once. Deletions cut 1 base from V and 5 bases from J, with 15 bases between. This CDR3 contains 16 residues. Looked up from germline, CDR1 is SGHTA and CDR2 is FQGNSA. This TCR was recovered from an adult with an advanced solid tumor such as melanoma, head and neck, liver or kidney cancer. The sample consisted of CD4+ or CD8+ T cells sorted from blood, taken in a trial of the OX40 agonist ivuxolimab. The chain uses TRBV7-2 and TRBJ2-1; no clear D. This CDR3 reads CASSLVSAAYNNEQFF. The CDR3 DNA reads TGTGCCAGCAGCTTAGTATCGGCGGCCTACAACAATGAGCAGTTCTTC.